This paragraph reports one T cell receptor beta chain. The antigen is unknown. This entry comes from a study of OX40 agonist ivuxolimab in advanced cancers. In the study overall: Six ivuxolimab dose levels, 0.01 to 10 mg/kg, were given intravenously every 2 weeks. Earlier anti-PD-1, anti-PD-L1 or anti-CTLA-4 therapy was permitted; 30% to 45% had received some. General study findings and limits: Blood T cells, both CD4+ and CD8+, expanded clonally by week 6 at 0.1 to 3.0 mg/kg.

Autoimmune disease history or systemic immunosuppression led to patient exclusion. This CDR3 contains 15 residues. Germline CDR1 reads MNHEY; CDR2 reads SMNVEV (reference sequence). Losses at the gene ends were 3 bases for V and 4 bases for J; bases not matched to a gene: 5. The method was immunoSEQ multiplex PCR; TCRdb's version includes in-frame clones alone and lacks a portion of them. The table includes about 57,000 clones, just under 95% detected once. The TCR originated in an adult with an advanced solid tumor such as melanoma, head and neck, liver or kidney cancer. This chain connects TRBV27 to TRBJ1-1, with 10 bases identical to TRBD1. The sample here was CD4+ or CD8+ T cells sorted from blood, taken in a trial of the OX40 agonist ivuxolimab. CDR3 DNA sequence: TGTGCCAGCAGTTTCTCCGGGACAGGGGCCACTGAAGCTTTCTTT. Residues: CASSFSGTGATEAFF.